The TCR beta chain described here comes from a study of identical twins. Study findings and constraints: Within cord blood, abundant beta clonotypes carried fewer insertions, but memory repertoires showed no such trend. One should note that invariant MAIT and iNKT cells could partly confound zero-insertion analyses. Alpha sequences out of frame and shared by twins had excess low generation probability. Beta out-of-frame twin sharing showed a weaker excess.

On this clonotype itself: The antigen is unknown.

Germline-derived CDR1 and CDR2 are SGHRS and YFSETQ. V was clipped by 0 bases and J by 0 bases, with 11 bases between them. This CDR3 is 16 amino acids long. MiXCR was run by TCRdb on the 5' RACE reads, yielding one entry per CDR3 protein. This sample has some 1,700,000 distinct CDR3 sequences, with about 30% found just once. The material sequenced was cord blood. The receptor comes from a newborn girl in good health. The rearrangement links TRBV5-1 to TRBJ2-3, with TRBD2 as a possible D gene (5 bases). CDR3 bases: TGCGCCAGCAGCTTGGTGGCTAGCACTAGCACAGATACGCAGTATTTT. Protein sequence: CASSLVASTSTDTQYF. The entire variable domain, with the rest obtained from reference TRBV5-1 and TRBJ2-3, is as follows: KAGVTQTPRYLIKTRGQQVTLSCSPISGHRSVSWYQQTPGQGLQFLFEYFSETQRNKGNFPGRFSGRQFSNSRSEMNVSTLELGDSALYLCASSLVASTSTDTQYFGPGTRLTVL.